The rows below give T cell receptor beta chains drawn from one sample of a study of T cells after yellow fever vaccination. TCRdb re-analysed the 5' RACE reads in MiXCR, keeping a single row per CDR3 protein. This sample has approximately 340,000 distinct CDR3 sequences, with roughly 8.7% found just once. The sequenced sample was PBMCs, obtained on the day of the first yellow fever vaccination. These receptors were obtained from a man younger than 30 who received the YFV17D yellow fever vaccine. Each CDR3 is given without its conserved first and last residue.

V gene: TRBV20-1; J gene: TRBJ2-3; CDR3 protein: SAPHSGGPDTQY
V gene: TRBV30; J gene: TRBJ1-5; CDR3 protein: AWSRRYNQPQH
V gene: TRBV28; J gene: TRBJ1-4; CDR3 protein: ASSLLDATNEKLF
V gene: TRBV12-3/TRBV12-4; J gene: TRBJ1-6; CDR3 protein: ASSRGRSAYNSPLH
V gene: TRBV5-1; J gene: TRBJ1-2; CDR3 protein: ASSTGANYGYT
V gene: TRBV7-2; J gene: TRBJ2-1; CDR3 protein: ASSTYNNEQF
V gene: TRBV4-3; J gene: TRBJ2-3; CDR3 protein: ASSRLSGTSGGATGTQY
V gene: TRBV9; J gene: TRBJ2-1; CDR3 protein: ASSSGGGANYNEQF
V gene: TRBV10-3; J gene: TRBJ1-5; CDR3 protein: AISEFAGWGNQPQH
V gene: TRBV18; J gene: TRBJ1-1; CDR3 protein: ASSAGQANTEAF
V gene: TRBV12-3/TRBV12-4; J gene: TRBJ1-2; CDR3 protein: ASTTGGSGYT
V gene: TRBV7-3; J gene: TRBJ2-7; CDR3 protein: ASSLNPGPVYEQY
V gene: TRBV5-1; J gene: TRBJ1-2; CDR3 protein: ASSLALRQRTGYGYT
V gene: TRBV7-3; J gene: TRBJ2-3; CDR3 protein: ASTRQGGFTDTQY
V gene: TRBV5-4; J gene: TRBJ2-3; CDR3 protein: ASSPDLPGNTDTQY
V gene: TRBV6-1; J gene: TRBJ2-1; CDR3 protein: ASSQPGGGPPNEQF
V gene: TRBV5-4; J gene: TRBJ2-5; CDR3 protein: ASSLVSGAKETQY
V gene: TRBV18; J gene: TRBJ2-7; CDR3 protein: ASSYRATSSYEQY
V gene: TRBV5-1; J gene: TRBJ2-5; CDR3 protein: ASSFPGAETQY
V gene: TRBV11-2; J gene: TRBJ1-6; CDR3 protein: ASSLLPSRGNSPLH
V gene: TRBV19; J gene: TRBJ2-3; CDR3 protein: ASSIMDTQY
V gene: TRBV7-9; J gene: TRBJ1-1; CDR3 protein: ASSFTGLDTEAF
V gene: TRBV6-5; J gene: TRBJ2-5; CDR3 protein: ASSFGQEEETQY
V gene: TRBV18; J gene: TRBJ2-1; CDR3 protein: ASSIQGVPYNEQF
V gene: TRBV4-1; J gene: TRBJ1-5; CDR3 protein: ASSQGHSESEQPQH
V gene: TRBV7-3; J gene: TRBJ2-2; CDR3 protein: ASSSGHTNTGELF
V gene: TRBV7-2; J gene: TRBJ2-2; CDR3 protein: ASSLERGGPTGELF
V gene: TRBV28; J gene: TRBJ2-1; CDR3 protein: ASSLFSGALYNEQF
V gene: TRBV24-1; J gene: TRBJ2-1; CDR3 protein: ATSDFVSSNEQF
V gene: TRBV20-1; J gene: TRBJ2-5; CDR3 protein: SASNGGQETQY
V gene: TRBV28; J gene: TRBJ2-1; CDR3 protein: ASRPRTSGNHLAYNEQF
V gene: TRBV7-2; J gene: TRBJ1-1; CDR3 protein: ASSALGTANTEAF
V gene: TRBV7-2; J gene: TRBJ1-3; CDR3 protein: ASSMTGAGNTIY
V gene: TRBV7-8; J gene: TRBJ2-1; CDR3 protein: ASSLGRKGQNNEQF
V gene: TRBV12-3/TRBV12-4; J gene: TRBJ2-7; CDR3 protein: ASSQRGGYEQY
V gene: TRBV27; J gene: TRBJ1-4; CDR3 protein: ASSPLSGHNEKLF
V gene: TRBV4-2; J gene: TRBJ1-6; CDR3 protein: ASSQEGQGSRDSPLH
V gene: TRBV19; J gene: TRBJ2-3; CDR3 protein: ASSETGDDTQY
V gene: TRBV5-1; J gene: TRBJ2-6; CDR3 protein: ASSLTGSGANVLT
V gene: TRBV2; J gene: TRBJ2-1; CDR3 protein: ASSWGGEQF
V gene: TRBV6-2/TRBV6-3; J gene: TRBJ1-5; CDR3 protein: ASSYRRRQGDHQPQH
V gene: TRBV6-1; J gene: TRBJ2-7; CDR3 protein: ASSHYEQY
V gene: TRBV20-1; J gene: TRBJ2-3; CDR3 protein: QTGPLRTDTQY
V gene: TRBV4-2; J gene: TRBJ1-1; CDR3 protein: ASSQELGGWGDTEAF
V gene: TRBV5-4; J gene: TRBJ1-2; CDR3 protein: ASSLVTGNYGYT
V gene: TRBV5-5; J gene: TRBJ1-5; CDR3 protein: ASSLVVVDQPQH
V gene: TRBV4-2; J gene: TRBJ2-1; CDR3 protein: ASSLFQGASDNEQF